These 27 T cell receptor beta chains were all obtained from the same sample, sequenced in a study of cytomegalovirus exposure and HLA in healthy donors. The PCR ran on 60 Vbeta and 13 Jbeta primers. Assay: immunoSEQ multiplex PCR; the TCRdb copy retains only in-frame clones and omits some. The sample lists tens of thousands of clones, approximately 77% occurring once. The sample was PBMCs. The source is a man aged 25-45 years in good health and CMV-seronegative.

The chain has TRBV6-5 and TRBJ1-2; TRBD1 matches at 7 bases. With V trimmed by 4 bases and J by 3 bases, 11 bases remained unmatched. This CDR3 is built from 16 residues. Germline V CDR1 and CDR2: MNHEY, SVGAGI. Here the CDR3 reads CASSSDTRQGHYGYTF. CDR3 DNA: TGTGCCAGCAGTTCCGATACCAGACAGGGCCACTATGGCTACACCTTC.

The chain uses TRBV6-1 and TRBJ1-5; D ambiguous. This CDR3 is built from 15 residues. CDR1 and CDR2 from the germline V gene are MNHNS and SASEGT. V was shortened by 7 bases and J by 3 bases, with 16 bases between the two germline ends. CDR3 in amino acids: CASIGLLHTNQPQHF. In DNA form, the CDR3 reads TGTGCCAGCATCGGACTTCTCCATACCAATCAGCCCCAGCATTTT.

This clone was counted only a few times. The V call is TRBV18, the J call TRBJ1-1; TRBD1 might be the D (6 bases). CDR1 KGHSH and CDR2 LQKENI come from the germline V gene. Trimming cost V 0 bases and J 3 bases, with 11 bases left between them. The CDR3 covers 15 residues. The CDR3 coding sequence is TGTGCCAGCTCACCACCGGGGGCAGGGGACACTGAAGCTTTCTTT. This translates into CASSPPGAGDTEAFF.

J is TRBJ2-2 and V is TRBV7-8; D perhaps matches TRBD1 (6 bases). The CDR3 has 16 amino acids. Germline-derived CDR1 and CDR2 are SGHVS and FQNEAQ. With 2 bases removed from V and 1 base from J, the gap between germline ends came to 11 bases. CDR3 loop: CASSLRIGGNTGELFF. The CDR3 DNA is TGTGCCAGCAGCTTAAGGATAGGGGGGAACACCGGGGAGCTGTTTTTT.

This clone was recorded a few times. The chain employs TRBV7-9 and TRBJ2-7, with TRBD2 matching over 16 bases. Unmatched junction bases numbered 4, after V lost 3 bases and J lost 2 bases. The CDR3 spans 17 residues. The germline gives CDR1 SEHNR, CDR2 FQNEAQ (reference sequence). CDR3 sequence: CASSFGTSGRAPYEQYF. The DNA of the CDR3 is TGTGCCAGCAGCTTCGGGACTAGCGGGAGGGCCCCCTACGAGCAGTACTTC.

CDR3 nucleotide sequence: TGTGCCAGCCTAAGGGGAACTAGCGCCAGAAGTGATGAGCAGTTCTTC. Translated, it gives CASLRGTSARSDEQFF. V gene TRBV2 combines with J gene TRBJ2-1, with TRBD2 matching over 7 bases. CDR3 length: 16 residues. V lost 8 bases, J lost 8 bases, and 18 bases stayed unmatched. Germline V gene sequence: CDR1 SNHLY, CDR2 FYNNEI.

This chain uses TRBV7-2 with TRBJ1-2, with TRBD1 identical over 10 bases. CDR3 length: 16 residues. Germline V gene lookup returns CDR1 SGHTA and CDR2 FQGNSA. J gave up 4 bases and V 6 bases, and 11 bases lay outside the gene matches. The chain's CDR3 is CASRTGGAGISYGYTF. CDR3 DNA: TGTGCCAGCAGGACAGGGGGCGCAGGGATCTCCTATGGCTACACCTTC.

This chain uses TRBV28 with TRBJ2-7; 7 bases map to TRBD1. The J segment lost 5 bases and the V segment lost 4 bases, leaving 11 bases of the junction unmatched. Germline CDR1 MDHEN, CDR2 SYDVKM. CDR3 length equals 15 residues. In DNA form, the CDR3 reads TGTGCCAGCAGTTCCTTGGGACAGCCAACCGACGAGCAGTACTTC. Encoded protein: CASSSLGQPTDEQYF.

The gene calls are TRBV7-9 and TRBJ1-2; 8 bases agree with TRBD1. Germline V gene data show CDR1 as SEHNR and CDR2 as FQNEAQ (reference sequence). V lost 5 bases to trimming and J lost 4 bases; unmatched junction nucleotides: 6. CDR3 size: 14 residues. The CDR3 sequence is CASSLEGTGYGYTF. CDR3 DNA: TGTGCCAGCAGCCTTGAGGGGACAGGCTATGGCTACACCTTC.

This clone has more than one count but fewer than ten. The CDR3 region is CASSLGGSEDTQYF. In nucleotides, the CDR3 is TGTGCCAGCAGCTTGGGCGGGAGCGAAGATACGCAGTATTTT. This chain uses TRBV7-9 with TRBJ2-3; 7 bases agree with TRBD2. Germline V gives CDR1 SEHNR, CDR2 FQNEAQ (reference sequence). The CDR3 has 14 residues. With 3 bases clipped from V and 5 bases from J, the junction kept 5 bases outside the gene matches.

The chain recombines TRBV6-5 with TRBJ2-1; TRBD1 matches at 7 bases. This CDR3 is built from 15 residues. From germline, CDR1 is MNHEY and CDR2 SVGAGI. The V gene end was trimmed by 6 bases and the J gene end by 10 bases; junction bases not matched to a gene: 15. The CDR3 region is CASRKGGTTGREQFF. For the CDR3, the DNA is TGTGCCAGCAGGAAAGGGGGCACCACCGGAAGGGAGCAGTTCTTC.

The rearrangement joins TRBV6-1 to TRBJ2-1; 8 nucleotides align to TRBD1. The V and J ends lost 7 bases and 6 bases, in that order; junction bases with no gene match: 11. CDR1 and CDR2 from the germline V gene are MNHNS and SASEGT. The CDR3 is 15 residues long. CDR3 amino acids: CASKAGYRGVNEQFF. CDR3 sequence (DNA): TGTGCCAGCAAGGCGGGTTACAGGGGGGTCAATGAGCAGTTCTTC.

The V gene is TRBV30, the J gene TRBJ1-2; TRBD1 agrees at 11 bases. V trimming: 2 bases; J trimming: 3 bases; junction bases outside the gene matches: 5. Germline V gene lookup returns CDR1 GTSNPN and CDR2 SVGIG (reference sequence). The CDR3 contains 15 residues. The CDR3 DNA reads TGTGCCTGGAGTCTCGGGACAGGGGGAGACTATGGCTACACCTTC. Residues: CAWSLGTGGDYGYTF.

A remark on this clone: One end of the junction varies from germline; a read error may be responsible. V is TRBV4-1 and J is TRBJ2-3; TRBD2 might be the D (5 bases). Germline CDR1 is MGHRA and CDR2 is YSYEKL. CDR3 length: 16 residues. The CDR3 DNA sequence: TGTGCCAGCAGCCAAGATTGGAGTAGCGGCACAGATACGCAGTATTTT. Translating gives CASSQDWSSGTDTQYF.

The chain joins TRBV6-8 to TRBJ2-3; TRBD1 is a possible D gene (5 bases). The CDR3 contains 14 residues. The ends were cut back, 10 bases at V and 1 base at J, with 15 bases in the middle. The germline V gene encodes CDR1 MNHGY and CDR2 SAAAGT. The CDR3 DNA follows: TGTGCCAACAACAGGTGTGAGGGCACAGATACGCAGTATTTT. Protein product: CANNRCEGTDTQYF.

This clone occurred once. The genes are TRBV19 and TRBJ2-2; TRBD2 matches 15 bases. In germline, CDR1 is LNHDA, CDR2 SQIVND (reference sequence). The CDR3 contains 15 residues. J was trimmed by 5 bases and V by 10 bases; bases with no gene match: 5. CDR3 protein: CATGTSGGFTGELFF. The CDR3 DNA reads as TGTGCCACCGGGACTAGCGGGGGGTTTACCGGGGAGCTGTTTTTT.

This chain uses TRBV5-1 with TRBJ1-1, with D perhaps TRBD1 (6 bases). Between the trimmed V and J ends, which lost 0 bases and 4 bases, there was a span of 13 bases. The CDR3 runs to 15 residues. Germline CDR1 is SGHRS and CDR2 is YFSETQ. The DNA for the CDR3 is TGCGCCAGCAGCTTGGTACAGGGCTTGTCCACTGAAGCTTTCTTT. This encodes CASSLVQGLSTEAFF. The full variable domain, in which reference TRBV5-1 and TRBJ1-1 provide the parts outside the CDR3, is KAGVTQTPRYLIKTRGQQVTLSCSPISGHRSVSWYQQTPGQGLQFLFEYFSETQRNKGNFPGRFSGRQFSNSRSEMNVSTLELGDSALYLCASSLVQGLSTEAFFGQGTRLTVV.

This sequence joins TRBV7-2 and TRBJ2-1, with 7 bases aligning to TRBD2. The V and J ends lost 1 base and 5 bases, in that order; junction bases with no gene match: 8. The CDR3 spans 16 residues. Germline V lookup: CDR1 SGHTA, CDR2 FQGNSA. CDR3 protein: CASSLGSPSGNNEQFF. The CDR3 bases are TGTGCCAGCAGCTTAGGTTCGCCTAGCGGTAACAATGAGCAGTTCTTC.

The table lists this clone with a few counts. This chain uses TRBV28 with TRBJ2-2; D is perhaps TRBD2 (6 bases). Germline values: CDR1 MDHEN, CDR2 SYDVKM. V lost 2 bases to trimming and J lost 2 bases, with 15 bases between them. CDR3 length equals 17 residues. The CDR3 DNA reads as TGTGCCAGCAGTTTAAAAGTGGGCGGGACCAACACCGGGGAGCTGTTTTTT. Its translation: CASSLKVGGTNTGELFF.

V usage is TRBV9 and J usage is TRBJ1-3; unclear D gene. V was cut by 0 bases and J by 2 bases, with 6 bases left in between. The CDR3 sequence is 14 residues long. Germline V gene lookup returns CDR1 SGDLS and CDR2 YYNGEE. The CDR3 here is CASSVGTTGNTIYF. For the CDR3, the DNA is TGTGCCAGCAGCGTAGGGACTACTGGAAACACCATATATTTT.

The V gene is TRBV15, the J gene TRBJ2-5; maybe TRBD1 (6 bases). V shed 3 bases and J shed 7 bases, with 21 bases lying between them. Germline assignment: CDR1 LNHNV and CDR2 YYDKDF (reference sequence). This CDR3 comprises 16 residues. DNA for the CDR3: TGTGCCACCAGCAGCGCGACGGGACAAGCTCGACGGACCCAGTACTTC. This translates into CATSSATGQARRTQYF.

The V gene is TRBV7-2, the J gene TRBJ2-1; TRBD2 matches 9 bases. This CDR3 region has 12 residues. The germline gives CDR1 SGHTA, CDR2 FQGNSA. The V and J ends lost 1 base and 15 bases, in that order; junction bases with no gene match: 4. The CDR3 DNA follows: TGTGCCAGCAGCTTAGGGGCGGGAGGGGTGTTCTTC. Translated, it gives CASSLGAGGVFF.

The chain combines TRBV10-3 with TRBJ2-7; D is possibly TRBD2 (5 bases). Germline loops: CDR1 ENHRY, CDR2 SYGVKD. Between the trimmed V and J ends, which lost 5 bases and 1 base, there was a span of 12 bases. The CDR3 has 14 residues. CDR3 nucleotides: TGTGCCATCAGTCAGCCGGGATATTCCTACGAGCAGTACTTC. Its protein product is CAISQPGYSYEQYF.

This chain uses TRBV4-1 with TRBJ2-5, with 7 bases identical to TRBD2. Matching the DNA end better, TRBJ2-7 makes the J call doubtful. The CDR3 is made up of 15 amino acids. Germline CDR1 MGHRA, CDR2 YSYEKL. Here the CDR3 reads CASSQTSLMGFEQYF. The CDR3 DNA sequence: TGCGCCAGCAGCCAGACTAGCCTCATGGGTTTCGAGCAGTACTTC.

CDR3 bases: TGTGCCAGCAGCTTGGCGGGACAGGCTAATGAAAAACTGTTTTTT. This codes for CASSLAGQANEKLFF. The V call is TRBV5-6, the J call TRBJ1-4; 8 nucleotides line up with TRBD1. The length of the CDR3 is 15 residues. From germline, CDR1 is SGHDT and CDR2 YYEEEE. V was clipped by 0 bases and J by 3 bases; unmatched bases: 1.

V is TRBV7-2 and J is TRBJ2-7; unclear D gene. The CDR3 loop spans 14 amino acids. Germline CDR1 and CDR2: SGHTA and FQGNSA. V was clipped by 1 base and J by 4 bases, with 11 bases between them. The DNA for the CDR3 is TGTGCCAGCAGCTTAGATTTCGGCGGTTACGAGCAGTACTTC. Encoded protein: CASSLDFGGYEQYF.

This clone came up once. The chain combines TRBV18 with TRBJ2-2; no firm D call. This CDR3 is 14 amino acids long. In germline, CDR1 is KGHSH, CDR2 LQKENI. Trimming cost V 4 bases and J 3 bases, with 9 bases left between them. CDR3 region: CASSRQSDTGELFF. CDR3 bases: TGTGCCAGCTCACGCCAGAGCGACACCGGGGAGCTGTTTTTT.